This record looks at one TCR beta chain sequence and its context. Only a few counts were recorded for this clonotype. This receptor's antigen is unknown. Base qualities are missing; no much larger clone stands one base away. The CDR3 numbers 17 residues from cysteine through phenylalanine. The only DNA kept is the CDR3, 51 bases in frame from the first base. V ends up 3 bases short and J 0 bases short, with an unmatched junction base count of 4. CDR1 and CDR2, looked up from the germline V gene (reference sequence), are LGHDT and YNNKEL. The sample belongs to a study of human T cells and chemical hapten exposure (dated by TCRdb to about 2021). For the wider study: Libraries were combined into a pool for sequencing, and differences in TCR yield between samples came mainly from small differences in library volumes within the pool. Each blood RNA sample was used to sequence both TCR alpha and TCR beta chains. The study tracked peripheral blood TCR repertoire changes in vivo during primary and secondary sensitization to the hapten diphenylcyclopropenone (DPC) in alopecia patients.

Library preparation was by RACE. Sequencing instrument: NextSeq 500. During library preparation, unique molecular identifiers were attached to individual cDNA molecules so that TCRs could be counted in a quantitative, reproducible way. For the original study's pipeline: The median number of TCRs per sample was roughly 100,000, ranging from roughly 20,000 to 700,000. V, J and CDR3 annotation of the TCR reads was carried out using the Decombinator software suite. For the PS versus PT1 abundance plots, all samples were subsampled to the same number of TCRs (28,000). TCRs were defined as expanded if absent before sensitization and observed at least eight times at the 2-week time point. The public sequencing data were trimmed at Q25 with fastp and processed into clonotypes with MiXCR by TCRdb, which kept only in-frame beta chains. One record per CDR3 amino acid sequence lists the most common genes and DNA. For this entry, the V and J calls and clone size follow TCRdb and not the study's own pipeline. The sample table holds fewer than 100,000 distinct CDR3 sequences, of which 8.5% to 10% were seen once. The ten largest clones represent 1.7% of the sample.

The sample's time point label is to be understood as: healthy volunteer bleed at 6 weeks. Total RNA was isolated from unfractionated whole blood collected in Tempus Blood RNA tubes. Five or six healthy volunteers were used as TCR sequencing controls and were bled at day 0, 2 weeks and 6 weeks. Results the study describes overall, beyond this receptor: DPC sensitization did not change how many TCRs were above 1 in 1000 frequency, and no evidence was found of alterations in global repertoire structure. Repeated subsampling changed both the strength of the expansion versus patch-test correlation and the threshold at which the correlation became significant.

Recombination joined TRBV3-1 with TRBJ2-3; 12 bases in the junction line up with TRBD2. This receptor was obtained from a female donor in good health. Some clones in this sample may be carry-over from other donors' samples. The sample comprised whole blood. CDR3 sequence: CASSQRTSGESTDTQYF. The nucleotides are TGTGCCAGCAGCCAGAGGACTAGCGGGGAGAGCACAGATACGCAGTATTTT.